What follows are 2 T cell receptor beta chains derived from one specimen sequenced in a study of graft-versus-host responses after intestinal transplantation. TCRdb's table, derived via immunoSEQ multiplex PCR, lists solely in-frame clones and lacks some. The data contain 80,000 to 100,000 clones, approximately 90% of them seen just once; the ten biggest clones take up around 0.17%. No antigen has been identified for these receptors. The material sequenced was unstimulated CD4+ T cells sorted from spleen or lymph node cells, taken before intestinal transplant. These receptors originate from a human donor who received an intestinal transplant.

This chain links TRBV7-2 with TRBJ2-1; 8 bases map to TRBD2. Germline V gene sequence: CDR1 SGHTA, CDR2 FQGNSA. Losses at the gene ends were 6 bases for V and 1 base for J; bases not matched to a gene: 5. This CDR3 has 15 residues. In nucleotides, the CDR3 is TGTGCCAGCAGTTACGGGGGGGCTTCCTACAATGAGCAGTTCTTC. This codes for CASSYGGASYNEQFF. Looking up the rest from reference TRBV7-2 and TRBJ2-1 gives the full variable domain: GAGVSQSPSNKVTEKGKDVELRCDPISGHTALYWYRQSLGQGLEFLIYFQGNSAPDKSGLPSDRFSAERTGGSVSTLTIQRTQQEDSAVYLCASSYGGASYNEQFFGPGTRLTVL.

This chain connects TRBV6-4 to TRBJ1-6; D gene ambiguous. This CDR3 contains 20 residues. Germline CDR1 and CDR2: MRHNA and SNTAGT. The germline V and J ends were trimmed by 6 bases and 8 bases, with 32 bases remaining between them. In DNA form, the CDR3 reads TGTGCCAGCAGCCCTACGAAGTCTTCGTCAGGCTTACCCCGAGATTCACCCCTCCACTTT. Translation gives CASSPTKSSSGLPRDSPLHF.